This TCR beta chain comes out of a study of blood T cell repertoires in COVID-19. Overall study context: The origin of the acute and convalescent COVID-19 samples was the United States, Italy and Spain. From T cells, B-cell-depleted T cells, or PBMCs came the material, which was cDNA or gDNA.

In the source study's methods: Counts of nucleated cells, estimated from reference gene primer amplification, were obtained. Method: immunoSEQ multiplex PCR; TCRdb's copy keeps in-frame clones and lacks some. That table gives V, J and clone size, and the DNA gave D and trimming. This table holds about 99,000 clones, approximately 84% found once. The CDR3 runs to 18 residues. V was pared by 3 bases and J by 5 bases, with 16 bases of the junction left unmatched. Germline loops: CDR1 SGHVS, CDR2 FQNEAQ. The TCR originated in a human donor in a cohort sampled during active COVID-19. The chain carries TRBV7-8 and TRBJ2-7; TRBD2 aligns across 10 bases. Sequenced: peripheral blood. The CDR3 protein is CASSFPATRLAGDDEQYF. The CDR3 DNA reads TGTGCCAGCAGCTTTCCTGCAACTCGTCTAGCGGGAGATGACGAGCAGTACTTC.